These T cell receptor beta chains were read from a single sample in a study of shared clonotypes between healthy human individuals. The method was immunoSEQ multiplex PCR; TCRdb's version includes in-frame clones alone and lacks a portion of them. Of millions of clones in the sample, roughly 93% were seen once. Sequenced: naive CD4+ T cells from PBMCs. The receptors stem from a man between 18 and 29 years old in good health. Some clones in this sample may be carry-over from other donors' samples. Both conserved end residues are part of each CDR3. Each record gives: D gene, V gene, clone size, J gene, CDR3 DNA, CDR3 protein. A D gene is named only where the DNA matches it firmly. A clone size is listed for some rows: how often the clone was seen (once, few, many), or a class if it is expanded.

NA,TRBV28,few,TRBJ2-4,TGTGCCAGCAGTGCAGCCTTATACATTCAGTACTTC,CASSAALYIQYF
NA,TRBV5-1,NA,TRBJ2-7,TGCGCCAGCAGCTTACTTACAGATTCCTACGAGCAGTACTTC,CASSLLTDSYEQYF
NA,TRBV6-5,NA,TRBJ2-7,TGTGCCAGCAGTTACTCGGATCCGGGTAACGAGCAGTACTTC,CASSYSDPGNEQYF
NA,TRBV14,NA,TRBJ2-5,TGTGCCAGCAGCCAAAGTCCAGCGCGCGAGACCCAGTACTTC,CASSQSPARETQYF
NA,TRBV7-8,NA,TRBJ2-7,TGTGCCAGCAGCCCCAGCTACGAGCAGTACTTC,CASSPSYEQYF
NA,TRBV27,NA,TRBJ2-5,TGTGCCAGCAGTAACCTAGGGGAGACCCAGTACTTC,CASSNLGETQYF
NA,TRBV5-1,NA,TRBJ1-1,TGCGCCAGCAGCGTGGGGCCCGGCGGACGGTCGAACACTGAAGCTTTCTTT,CASSVGPGGRSNTEAFF
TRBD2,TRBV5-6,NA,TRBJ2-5,TGTGCCAGCAGCGGCTTAGGAGCGGGGGCCAAAGAGACCCAGTACTTC,CASSGLGAGAKETQYF
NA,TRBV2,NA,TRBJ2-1,TGTGCCAGTTCGCGGGGACTCTCCTACAATGAGCAGTTCTTC,CASSRGLSYNEQFF
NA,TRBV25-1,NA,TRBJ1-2,TGTGCCAGCAGCCTCGGAAGGGGAATAGTGGGAGGCTACACCTTC,CASSLGRGIVGGYTF
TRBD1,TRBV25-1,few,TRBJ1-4,TGTGCCAGCAGTGAACCGGGACAGGGGGATGAAAAACTGTTTTTT,CASSEPGQGDEKLFF
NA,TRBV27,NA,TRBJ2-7,TGTGCCAGCAGTGGGGATGGGGGTCCCATTGTATACGAGCAGTACTTC,CASSGDGGPIVYEQYF
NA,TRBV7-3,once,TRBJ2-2,TGTGCCAGCAGCTTCCTTAACACCGGGGAGCTGTTTTTT,CASSFLNTGELFF
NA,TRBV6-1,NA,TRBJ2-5,TGTGCCAGCAGTGAAGCGTTGGACAGACAAGAGACCCAGTACTTC,CASSEALDRQETQYF
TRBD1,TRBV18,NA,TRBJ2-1,TGTGCCAGCTCACGGGGACAGGGCGGCTACAATGAGCAGTTCTTC,CASSRGQGGYNEQFF
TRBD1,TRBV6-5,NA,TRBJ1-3,TGTGCCAGCAGCAGAGGACAGGGAGCTGGAAACACCATATATTTT,CASSRGQGAGNTIYF
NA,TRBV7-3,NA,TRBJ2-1,TGTGCCAGCAGCCGCTCCGGGGACTCCTACAATGAGCAGTTCTTC,CASSRSGDSYNEQFF
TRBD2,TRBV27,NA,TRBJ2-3,TGTGCCAGCAGAGGACTAGCGGGAGCAGATACGCAGTATTTT,CASRGLAGADTQYF
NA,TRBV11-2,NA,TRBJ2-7,TGTGCCAGCAGCTCCTACCGCGAGGCACTCGTCAGCTCCTACGAGCAGTACTTC,CASSSYREALVSSYEQYF
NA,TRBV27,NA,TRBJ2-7,TGTGCCAGCAGTTTATCGGGGGTCGTTGCGGCTGTGCACTTC,CASSLSGVVAAVHF
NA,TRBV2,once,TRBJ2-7,TGTGCCGGCGCACCCGGACAGATCTACGAGCAGTACTTC,CAGAPGQIYEQYF
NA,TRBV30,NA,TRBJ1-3,TGTGCCTGGGGGTCAAACACCATATATTTT,CAWGSNTIYF
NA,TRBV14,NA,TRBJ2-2,TGTGCCAGCAGCCGGCGTCGGGCGGACACCGGGGAGCTGTTTTTT,CASSRRRADTGELFF
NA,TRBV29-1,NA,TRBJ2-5,TGCAGCGTTGTGAGTGGGGGCCAAGAGACCCAGTACTTC,CSVVSGGQETQYF
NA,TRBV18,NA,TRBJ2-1,TGTGCCAGCTCACCAGGGGGCGGATCCTACAATGAGCAGTTCTTC,CASSPGGGSYNEQFF
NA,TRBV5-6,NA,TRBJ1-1,TGTGCCAGCAGCCCAGGACCGAACACTGAAGCTTTCTTT,CASSPGPNTEAFF
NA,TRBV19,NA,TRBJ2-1,TGTGCCAGTAGTATAGGGTTTAGCGCTACTGAGCAGTTCTTC,CASSIGFSATEQFF
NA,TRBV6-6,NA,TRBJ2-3,TGTGCCAGCAGTTTGGGAGCCAATACGCAGTATTTT,CASSLGANTQYF
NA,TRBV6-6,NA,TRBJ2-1,TGTGCCAGCAGCCCGGTCGCTAGCAATATAAATGAGCAGTTCTTC,CASSPVASNINEQFF
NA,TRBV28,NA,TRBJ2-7,TGTGCCAGCGGGCCCCCGGGACACAACTGGGGGCAGTACTTC,CASGPPGHNWGQYF
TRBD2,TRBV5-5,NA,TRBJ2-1,TGTGCCAGCCACGAACGGACTAGCAATGAGCAGTTCTTC,CASHERTSNEQFF
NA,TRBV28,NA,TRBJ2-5,TGTGCCAGCCGAAACCCGGTGACCCAGTACTTC,CASRNPVTQYF
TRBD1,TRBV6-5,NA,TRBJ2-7,TGTGCCAGCAGGCGAGGGGACAGGGGCCTCTACGAGCAGTACTTC,CASRRGDRGLYEQYF
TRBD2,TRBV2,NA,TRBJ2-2,TGTGCCAGCAGCGGACTAGCCGGGGAGCTGTTTTTT,CASSGLAGELFF
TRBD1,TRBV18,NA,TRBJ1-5,TGTGCCAGCTCCCCAGGACAGGGCTACAATAGCAATCAGCCCCAGCATTTT,CASSPGQGYNSNQPQHF
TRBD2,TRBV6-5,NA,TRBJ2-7,TGTGCCAGCAGTTACGCGGGAGTGAGGGAGCAGTACTTC,CASSYAGVREQYF
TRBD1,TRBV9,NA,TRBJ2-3,TGTGCCAGCAGCTTTCTTTCAGGGGGCGCATCATCAGATACGCAGTATTTT,CASSFLSGGASSDTQYF
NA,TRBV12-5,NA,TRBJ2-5,TGTGCTAGTGGTTTGGTGGGTGTGGAGACCCAGTACTTC,CASGLVGVETQYF
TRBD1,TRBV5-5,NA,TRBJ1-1,TGTGCCAGCAGCTTGACAGGGGAGGGCACTGAAGCTTTCTTT,CASSLTGEGTEAFF
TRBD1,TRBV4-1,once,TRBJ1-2,TGCGCCAGCAGCCAGGCTGGGACAGCCTTTTATGGCTACACCTTC,CASSQAGTAFYGYTF
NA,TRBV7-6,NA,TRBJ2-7,TGTGCCAGCAGCCCCCTCCGAGGGAGGCTCTACGAGCAGTACTTC,CASSPLRGRLYEQYF
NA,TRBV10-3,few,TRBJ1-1,TGTGCCATCAGTGTAGGACAAGACACTGAAGCTTTCTTT,CAISVGQDTEAFF